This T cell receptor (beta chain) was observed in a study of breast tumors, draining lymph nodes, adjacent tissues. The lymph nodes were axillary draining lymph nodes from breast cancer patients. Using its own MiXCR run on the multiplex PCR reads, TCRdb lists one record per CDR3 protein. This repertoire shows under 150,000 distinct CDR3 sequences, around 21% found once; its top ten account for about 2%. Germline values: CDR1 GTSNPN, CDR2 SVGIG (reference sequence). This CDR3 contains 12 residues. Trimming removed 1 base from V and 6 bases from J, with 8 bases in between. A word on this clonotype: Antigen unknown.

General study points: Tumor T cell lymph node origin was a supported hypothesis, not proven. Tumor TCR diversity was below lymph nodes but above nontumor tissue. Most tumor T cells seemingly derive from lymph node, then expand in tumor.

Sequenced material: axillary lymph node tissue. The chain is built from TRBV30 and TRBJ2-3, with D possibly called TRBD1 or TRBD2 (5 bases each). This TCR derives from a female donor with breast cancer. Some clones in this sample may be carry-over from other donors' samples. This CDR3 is CAWSGGDDTQYF. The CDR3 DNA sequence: TGTGCCTGGAGTGGAGGGGACGATACGCAGTATTTT.